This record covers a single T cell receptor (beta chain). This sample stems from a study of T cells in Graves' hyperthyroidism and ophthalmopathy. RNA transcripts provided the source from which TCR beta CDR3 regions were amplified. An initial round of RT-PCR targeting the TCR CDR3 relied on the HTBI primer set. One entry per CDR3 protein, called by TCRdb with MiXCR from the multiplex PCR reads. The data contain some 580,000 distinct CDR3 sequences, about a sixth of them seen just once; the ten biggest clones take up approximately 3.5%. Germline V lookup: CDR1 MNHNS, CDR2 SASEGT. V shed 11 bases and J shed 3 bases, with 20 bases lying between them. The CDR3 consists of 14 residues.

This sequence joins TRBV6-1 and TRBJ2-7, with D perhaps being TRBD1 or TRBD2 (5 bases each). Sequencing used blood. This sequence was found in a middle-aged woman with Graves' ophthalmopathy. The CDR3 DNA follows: TGTGCCTTGTCGTGGGCAGGGACGAACTACGAGCAGTACTTC. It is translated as CALSWAGTNYEQYF.